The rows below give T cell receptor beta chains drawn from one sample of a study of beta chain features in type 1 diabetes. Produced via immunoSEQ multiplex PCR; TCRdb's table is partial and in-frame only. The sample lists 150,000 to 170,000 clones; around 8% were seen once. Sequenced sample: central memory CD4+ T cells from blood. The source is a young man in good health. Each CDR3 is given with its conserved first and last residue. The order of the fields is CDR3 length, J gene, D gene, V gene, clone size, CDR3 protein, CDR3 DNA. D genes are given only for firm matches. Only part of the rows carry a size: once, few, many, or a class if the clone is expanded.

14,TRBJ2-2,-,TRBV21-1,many,CASSKKGETGELFF,TGTGCCAGCAGCAAGAAAGGGGAAACCGGGGAGCTGTTTTTT
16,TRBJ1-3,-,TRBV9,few,CASSVGLSNSGNTIYF,TGTGCCAGCAGCGTGGGGCTGTCCAACTCTGGAAACACCATATATTTT
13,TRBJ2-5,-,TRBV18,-,CASSRDSQETQYF,TGTGCCAGCTCGCGGGACAGTCAAGAGACCCAGTACTTC
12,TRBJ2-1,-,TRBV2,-,CASSTGSHEQFF,TGTGCCAGCAGTACAGGGAGCCATGAGCAGTTCTTC
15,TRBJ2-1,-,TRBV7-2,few,CASSLVRARYNEQFF,TGTGCCAGCAGCTTAGTGAGGGCCAGGTACAATGAGCAGTTCTTC
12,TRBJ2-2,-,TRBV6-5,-,CASSKGAGELFF,TGTGCCAGCAGCAAGGGGGCCGGGGAGCTGTTTTTT
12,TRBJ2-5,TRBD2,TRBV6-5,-,CASTSLAGTQYF,TGTGCCAGCACCTCACTAGCGGGGACCCAGTACTTC
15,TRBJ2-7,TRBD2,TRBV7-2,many,CASSFDQRGTYEQYF,TGTGCCAGCAGCTTCGACCAGCGGGGGACCTACGAGCAGTACTTC
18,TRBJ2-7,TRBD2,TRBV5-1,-,CASSLGLAGETGSYEQYF,TGCGCCAGCAGCTTGGGGCTAGCGGGTGAGACGGGCTCCTACGAGCAGTACTTC
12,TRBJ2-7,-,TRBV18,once,CASSPDSYEQYF,TGTGCCAGCTCTCCGGACTCATACGAGCAGTACTTC
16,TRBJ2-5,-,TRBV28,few,CASTQGGGSYQETQYF,TGTGCCAGCACACAAGGGGGGGGGTCATACCAAGAGACCCAGTACTTC
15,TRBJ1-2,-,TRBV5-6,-,CASSLGQQGLRGYTF,TGTGCCAGCAGCTTGGGTCAACAGGGCTTAAGGGGCTACACCTTC
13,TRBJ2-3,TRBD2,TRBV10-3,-,CAIRLAGEHTQYF,TGTGCCATCAGACTAGCGGGGGAACATACGCAGTATTTT
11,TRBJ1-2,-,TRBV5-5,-,CASSLLVGYTF,TGTGCCAGCAGCTTGTTAGTTGGCTACACCTTC
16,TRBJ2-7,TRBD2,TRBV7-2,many,CASSLRTSGSIVEQYF,TGTGCCAGCAGCTTACGGACTAGCGGGAGTATTGTCGAGCAGTACTTC
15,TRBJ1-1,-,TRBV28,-,CASNGRGMAGTEAFF,TGTGCCAGCAATGGGCGGGGCATGGCGGGCACTGAAGCTTTCTTT
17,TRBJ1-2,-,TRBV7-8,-,CASSSIVGATFLGGYTF,TGTGCCAGCAGCTCCATAGTTGGGGCGACATTCCTGGGCGGCTACACCTTC
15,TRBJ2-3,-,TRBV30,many,CAWSVWSTGSDTQYF,TGTGCCTGGAGTGTATGGTCAACGGGATCAGATACGCAGTATTTT
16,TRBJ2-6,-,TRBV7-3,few,CASSLASGSGANVLTF,TGTGCCAGCAGCTTAGCGTCGGGGTCTGGGGCCAACGTCCTGACTTTC
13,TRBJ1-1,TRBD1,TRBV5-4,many,CASSGDRATEAFF,TGTGCCAGCAGCGGGGACAGGGCCACTGAAGCTTTCTTT
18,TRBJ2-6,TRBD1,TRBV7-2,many,CASSLESGTGSGANVLTF,TGTGCCAGCAGCTTAGAGTCCGGGACAGGGTCTGGGGCCAACGTCCTGACTTTC
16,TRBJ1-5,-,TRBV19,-,CASSIRGQWSNQPQHF,TGTGCCAGTAGTATCAGGGGCCAGTGGAGCAATCAGCCCCAGCATTTT
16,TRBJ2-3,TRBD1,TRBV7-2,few,CASSSYRDRGTDTQYF,TGTGCCAGCAGCTCCTATCGCGACAGGGGCACAGATACGCAGTATTTT
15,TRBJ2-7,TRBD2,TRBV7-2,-,CASSLGLAGKAEQYF,TGTGCCAGCAGCTTGGGACTAGCGGGAAAGGCCGAGCAGTACTTC